There are a few counts of the clone carrying this TCR beta chain. The entry originates in a study of blood T cell repertoires in COVID-19. About the study: Researchers got acute and convalescent COVID-19 samples from the United States, Italy and Spain.

Germline V CDR1 and CDR2: MNHNY, SVGAGI (reference sequence). The CDR3 consists of 13 residues. With 3 bases removed from V and 5 bases from J, the gap between germline ends came to 8 bases. Original processing methods: From reference gene primer amplification, estimates of nucleated cell counts were derived. The assay was immunoSEQ multiplex PCR, and TCRdb's table has in-frame clones only and misses some. D and trimming were read from the DNA, whereas the V and J calls and clone size are those reported in that table. The sample contains 150,000 to 200,000 clones, 86% of which appear only once. This sequence originates from a man in his 70s with acute or convalescent COVID-19. The sample taken for sequencing was peripheral blood. The rearrangement uses TRBV6-6 and TRBJ1-5; D call uncertain. For the CDR3, the DNA is TGTGCCAGCAGTTATACCTCGGATCAGCCCCAGCATTTT. This gives the protein CASSYTSDQPQHF.